This record looks at one TCR beta chain sequence and its context. What it binds is not known. The V gene end was trimmed by 5 bases and the J gene end by 2 bases; junction bases not matched to a gene: 8. The CDR3 sequence is 15 residues long. Germline CDR1 LNHDA, CDR2 SQIVND (reference sequence). Produced via immunoSEQ multiplex PCR; TCRdb's table is partial and in-frame only. The table lists over 45,000 clones, around 90% of them singletons. This entry comes from a study of graft-versus-host responses after intestinal transplantation. Findings and caveats of the study: Within the allografts of patients who had graft-donor T cell macrochimerism, graft-versus-host to host-versus-graft clonal ratios were high.

The starting material was PBMCs, obtained 26 days after transplant. This receptor was obtained from a human patient who received an intestinal transplant, so some T cells may come from the graft donor. This chain links TRBV19 with TRBJ2-7; TRBD2 matches at 8 bases. As DNA, the CDR3 is TGTGCCAGTAGTGAACGACTAGCGAGCCCCTACGAGCAGTACTTC. Protein product: CASSERLASPYEQYF.